The 16 T cell receptor beta chains below come from one sample, sequenced in a study of beta chain features in type 1 diabetes. Expressed TCRB transcripts were sequenced, since all the RNA that had been isolated was reverse transcribed. Assay used: immunoSEQ multiplex PCR; TCRdb lists only in-frame clones, some missing. The sample records under 900,000 clones, 17% being singletons. Sequencing used naive CD4+ T cells from blood. The source is a woman aged 18 to 35 in good health.

This chain joins TRBV11-2 and TRBJ2-2; D might be TRBD2 (5 bases). The germline V gene has CDR1 SGHAT and CDR2 FQNNGV. The CDR3 has 15 residues. Trimming cost V 5 bases and J 4 bases, with 14 bases left between them. CDR3 residues: CASSGLVTSTGELFF. The CDR3 DNA follows: TGTGCCAGCAGCGGACTGGTCACGAGCACCGGGGAGCTGTTTTTT.

This clone was recorded a few times. V and J are TRBV4-2 and TRBJ2-1; the D is unclear. The CDR3 runs to 12 residues. The V gene's germline CDR1 is LGHNA and CDR2 YNFKEQ. V was pared by 0 bases and J by 12 bases, with 9 bases between. As DNA, the CDR3 is TGTGCCAGCAGCCAAGACCAAACCTTGCAGTTCTTC. As protein: CASSQDQTLQFF.

The V and J genes are TRBV2 and TRBJ2-7, with D possibly matching TRBD2 (7 bases). This CDR3 has 12 residues. The V and J ends lost 9 bases and 3 bases respectively, with 12 bases between them. CDR1 and CDR2 (germline): SNHLY, FYNNEI. Written as DNA, the CDR3 is TGTGCCAGAGGGGGGGGCGGCTACGAGCAGTACTTC. It yields the protein CARGGGGYEQYF.

This clone has only a few counts. V and J are TRBV29-1 and TRBJ2-7, with no clear D. The CDR3 has 17 amino acids. Trimming shortened V by 6 bases and J by 3 bases, and 27 bases separated the two germline ends. Germline CDR1 reads SQVTM; CDR2 reads ANQGSEA. This chain's CDR3 is CSVTGIIGRHDFYEQYF. The CDR3 region has the DNA TGCAGCGTCACTGGCATAATCGGTCGCCACGATTTCTACGAGCAGTACTTC.

This clone turned up a few times. The chain recombines TRBV25-1 with TRBJ2-5; TRBD2 agrees at 10 bases. Trimming took 3 bases from V and 5 from J; bases not matched to a gene: 6. This CDR3 comprises 15 residues. In germline, CDR1 is MGHDK, CDR2 SYGVNS. Here the CDR3 reads CASSDLAGAGETQYF. CDR3 nucleotides: TGTGCCAGCAGTGACCTAGCGGGAGCAGGGGAGACCCAGTACTTC.

This sequence joins TRBV6-5 and TRBJ2-4; perhaps D is TRBD1 or TRBD2 (5 bases each). V lost 0 bases to trimming and J lost 8 bases, with 17 bases between them. CDR3 length equals 16 residues. Looked up from germline, CDR1 is MNHEY and CDR2 is SVGAGI. The CDR3 nucleotides read TGTGCCAGCAGTTACTCGATGGGGACGACGATGTACATTCAGTACTTC. It yields the protein CASSYSMGTTMYIQYF.

This chain links TRBV15 with TRBJ2-5; D is unresolved. The DNA matches TRBJ2-7 better at its end, which makes the J call doubtful. There are 13 residues in the CDR3. Per germline, CDR1 LNHNV and CDR2 YYDKDF (reference sequence). The CDR3 reads CATSRDYSYEQYF. The CDR3 DNA sequence: TGTGCCACCAGCAGAGATTATAGCTACGAGCAGTACTTC.

The V and J genes are TRBV27 and TRBJ2-7, with 11 bases that match TRBD2. V gave up 6 bases and J gave up 4 bases; unmatched junction bases: 11. The CDR3 contains 16 residues. Germline V gene data show CDR1 as MNHEY and CDR2 as SMNVEV (reference sequence). CDR3 sequence reads: CASSPDTSGSLYEQYF. The DNA of the CDR3 is TGTGCCAGCAGCCCAGATACTAGCGGGAGTCTGTACGAGCAGTACTTC.

This clone has more than one count but fewer than ten. The V gene is TRBV2, the J gene TRBJ2-2, with D hard to call. This CDR3 contains 14 residues. Germline CDR1 is SNHLY and CDR2 is FYNNEI. Trimming stripped 4 bases from V and 6 bases from J, with 12 bases between. The CDR3 sequence: CASSAIAGAGELFF. CDR3 in DNA: TGTGCCAGCAGTGCGATAGCCGGCGCCGGGGAGCTGTTTTTT.

The gene calls are TRBV28 and TRBJ2-3, with 8 bases aligning to TRBD2. This CDR3 is built from 18 residues. Germline values: CDR1 MDHEN, CDR2 SYDVKM. V was pared by 6 bases and J by 2 bases, with 16 bases of the junction left unmatched. The CDR3 DNA follows: TGTGCCAGCAGCCTCACCCCGCGGAGTAGCGGGATCACAGATACGCAGTATTTT. It is translated as CASSLTPRSSGITDTQYF.

The chain uses TRBV11-2 and TRBJ2-1; 9 bases agree with TRBD1. Trimming at V came to 10 bases and at J to 6 bases, leaving 10 bases not matched to a gene. Per germline, CDR1 SGHAT and CDR2 FQNNGV. The CDR3 is made up of 14 amino acids. The CDR3 DNA reads TGTGCCACCAAGGGACAGGGTATCGGCAATGAGCAGTTCTTC. As protein: CATKGQGIGNEQFF.

Points on this clone: The same CDR3 also results from other DNA sequences found in this sample. The V and J genes are TRBV7-2 and TRBJ2-1; no firm D call. CDR3 size: 12 residues. Germline CDR1 and CDR2: SGHTA and FQGNSA. V dropped 6 bases and J dropped 3 bases, with 6 bases sitting between them. CDR3 sequence (DNA): TGTGCCAGCAGTCCCGACTACAATGAGCAGTTCTTC. Protein product: CASSPDYNEQFF.

The chain employs TRBV7-3 and TRBJ2-3; D call uncertain. V was trimmed by 2 bases and J by 2 bases, leaving 8 bases between them. Germline V CDR1 and CDR2: SGHTA, FQGTGA. This CDR3 is 14 amino acids long. The CDR3 protein is CASSLSENTDTQYF. CDR3 nucleotide sequence: TGTGCCAGCAGCTTATCAGAGAACACAGATACGCAGTATTTT.

V gene TRBV6-5 combines with J gene TRBJ2-3, with D perhaps TRBD1 (7 bases). There are 13 residues in the CDR3. Germline lookup yields CDR1 MNHEY and CDR2 SVGAGI. V lost 10 bases and J lost 6, with 17 bases in between. CDR3: CATSRDSRDTQYF. The CDR3 DNA reads TGTGCCACCTCGCGGGACAGTCGTGATACGCAGTATTTT.

This clone was picked up a small number of times. Distinct nucleotide sequences in the sample also encode this CDR3. This chain uses TRBV28 with TRBJ2-2, with unresolved D. V lost 3 bases and J lost 3, with 2 bases in between. The CDR3 has 12 amino acids. Germline V gives CDR1 MDHEN, CDR2 SYDVKM. CDR3 coding DNA: TGTGCCAGCAGTTTGTACACCGGGGAGCTGTTTTTT. Protein sequence: CASSLYTGELFF. The complete variable domain, with remaining parts taken from reference TRBV28 and TRBJ2-2, reads DVKVTQSSRYLVKRTGEKVFLECVQDMDHENMFWYRQDPGLGLRLIYFSYDVKMKEKGDIPEGYSVSREKKERFSLILESASTNQTSMYLCASSLYTGELFFGEGSRLTVL.

This clone occurred a few times. The CDR3 coding sequence is TGTGCCAGCAGTCCCCAGGGACAGGGGAGCCAGCCCCAGCATTTT. The encoded protein is CASSPQGQGSQPQHF. The chain combines TRBV27 with TRBJ1-5; 10 positions agree with TRBD1. Trimming removed 5 bases from V and 7 bases from J; junction bases left unmatched: 8. This CDR3 has 15 residues. Looked up from germline, CDR1 is MNHEY and CDR2 is SMNVEV (reference sequence).